This T cell receptor beta chain was identified during a study of cytomegalovirus exposure and HLA in healthy donors. Amplification used 60 Vbeta primers and 13 Jbeta primers. Per the original methods: Unique TCR beta chains numbered roughly 84 million in a later analysis, with approximately 10 million shared. Some clones are missing from TCRdb's copy, which holds only in-frame ones; the method was immunoSEQ multiplex PCR. The DNA gave D and trimming, while V, J and clone size come from that table. The data show approximately 130,000 clones, 60% to 80% seen once. This clone came up a few times. Sequencing was done on a sample of PBMCs. This TCR derives from a man in his fifties in good health and CMV-seropositive.

CDR3 in amino acids: CASSLEAGEGTQYF. The CDR3 nucleotides read TGTGCCAGCAGTCTTGAAGCGGGAGAGGGGACCCAGTACTTC. This chain links TRBV9 with TRBJ2-5; 8 positions agree with TRBD2. Germline CDR1 SGDLS, CDR2 YYNGEE. The CDR3 is 14 residues long. V shed 5 bases, J shed 7 bases, and the junction held 10 bases outside the gene matches.